This TCR beta chain derives from a study of glioma-infiltrating T cells after dendritic cell vaccination. For the study at large: Glioblastoma patients came from Phase I and II dendritic cell vaccination trials. Study findings and constraints: Higher pretreatment TIL content predicted longer progression-free time and survival.

The primer mix had 60 V beta and 13 J beta primers. The protocol was immunoSEQ multiplex PCR, while the TCRdb copy is restricted to in-frame clones and leaves out a portion. The sample yields tens of thousands of clones, roughly 80% seen once. Indicated time point: after dendritic cell vaccination, including at tumor progression/relapse. Only patients with spare fresh-frozen tumor and over two years of follow-up were included. This clone was recorded only once. No antigen is known for it. The input for sequencing was blood, taken after dendritic cell vaccination. This clonotype was obtained from a human donor with glioblastoma.

The CDR3 DNA follows: TGCGCCAGCAGCTTGTCTAGCGGCTCCTACGAGCAGTACTTC. Translation: CASSLSSGSYEQYF. The chain links TRBV5-1 to TRBJ2-7; 7 bases agree with TRBD2. The germline V gene encodes CDR1 SGHRS and CDR2 YFSETQ. CDR3 length: 14 amino acids. The J segment lost 0 bases and the V segment lost 1 base, leaving 1 base of the junction unmatched. Full variable domain (outside the CDR3, taken from reference TRBV5-1 and TRBJ2-7): KAGVTQTPRYLIKTRGQQVTLSCSPISGHRSVSWYQQTPGQGLQFLFEYFSETQRNKGNFPGRFSGRQFSNSRSEMNVSTLELGDSALYLCASSLSSGSYEQYFGPGTRLTVT.